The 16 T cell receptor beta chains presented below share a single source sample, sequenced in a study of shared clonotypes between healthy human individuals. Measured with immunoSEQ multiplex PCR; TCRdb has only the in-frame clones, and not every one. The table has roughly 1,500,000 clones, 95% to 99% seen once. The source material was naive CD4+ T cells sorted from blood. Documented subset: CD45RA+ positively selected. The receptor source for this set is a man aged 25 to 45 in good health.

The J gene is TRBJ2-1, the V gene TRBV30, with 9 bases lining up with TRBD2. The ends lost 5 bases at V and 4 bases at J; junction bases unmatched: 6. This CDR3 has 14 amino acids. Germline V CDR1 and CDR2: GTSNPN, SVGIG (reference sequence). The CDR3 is CAWQTSGLYNEQFF. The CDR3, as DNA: TGTGCCTGGCAGACTAGCGGTTTATACAATGAGCAGTTCTTC.

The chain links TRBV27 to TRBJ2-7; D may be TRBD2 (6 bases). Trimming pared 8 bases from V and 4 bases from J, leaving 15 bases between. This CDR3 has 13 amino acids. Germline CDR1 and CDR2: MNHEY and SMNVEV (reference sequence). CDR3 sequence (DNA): TGTGCCAGCCTCGGGAGAGGGGTTTACGAGCAGTACTTC. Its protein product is CASLGRGVYEQYF.

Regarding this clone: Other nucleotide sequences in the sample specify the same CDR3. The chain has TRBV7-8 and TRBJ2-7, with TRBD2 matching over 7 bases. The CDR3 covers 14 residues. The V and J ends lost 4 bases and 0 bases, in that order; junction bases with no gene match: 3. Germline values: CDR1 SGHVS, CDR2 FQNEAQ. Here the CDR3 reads CASSSSGSSYEQYF. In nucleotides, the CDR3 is TGTGCCAGCAGCTCTAGCGGAAGCTCCTACGAGCAGTACTTC.

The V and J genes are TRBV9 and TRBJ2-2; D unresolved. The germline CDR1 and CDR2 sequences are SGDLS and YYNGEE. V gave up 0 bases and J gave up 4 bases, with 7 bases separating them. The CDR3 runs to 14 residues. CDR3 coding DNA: TGTGCCAGCAGCGTAGGTCAAACCACCGGGGAGCTGTTTTTT. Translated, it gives CASSVGQTTGELFF.

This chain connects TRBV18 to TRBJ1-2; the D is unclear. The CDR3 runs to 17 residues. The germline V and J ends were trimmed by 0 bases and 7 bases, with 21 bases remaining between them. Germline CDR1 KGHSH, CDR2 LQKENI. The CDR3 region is CASSPPWAAMRAGGYTF. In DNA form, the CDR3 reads TGTGCCAGCTCACCACCCTGGGCGGCTATGCGGGCTGGTGGCTACACCTTC.

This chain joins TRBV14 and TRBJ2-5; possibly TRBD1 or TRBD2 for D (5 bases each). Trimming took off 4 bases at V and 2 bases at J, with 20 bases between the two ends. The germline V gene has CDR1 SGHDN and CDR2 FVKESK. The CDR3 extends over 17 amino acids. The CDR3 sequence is CASSPWQGRTKQETQYF. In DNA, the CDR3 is TGTGCCAGCAGCCCGTGGCAGGGACGGACGAAACAAGAGACCCAGTACTTC.

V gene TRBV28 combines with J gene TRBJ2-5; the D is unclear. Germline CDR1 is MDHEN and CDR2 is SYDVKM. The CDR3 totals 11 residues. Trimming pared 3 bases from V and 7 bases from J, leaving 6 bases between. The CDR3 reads CASSFGVTQYF. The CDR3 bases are TGTGCCAGCAGTTTTGGGGTGACCCAGTACTTC.

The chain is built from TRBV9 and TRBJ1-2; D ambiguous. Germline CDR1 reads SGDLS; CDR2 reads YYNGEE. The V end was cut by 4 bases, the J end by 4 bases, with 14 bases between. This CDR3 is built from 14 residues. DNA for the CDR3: TGTGCCAGCAGCCGGGCTTCGGGAAGCTATGGCTACACCTTC. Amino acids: CASSRASGSYGYTF. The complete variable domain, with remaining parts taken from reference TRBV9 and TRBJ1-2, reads DSGVTQTPKHLITATGQRVTLRCSPRSGDLSVYWYQQSLDQGLQFLIQYYNGEERAKGNILERFSAQQFPDLHSELNLSSLELGDSALYFCASSRASGSYGYTFGSGTRLTVV.

CDR3 sequence reads: CAISGLTNTEAFF. CDR3 bases: TGTGCCATCAGTGGGTTGACGAACACTGAAGCTTTCTTT. V is TRBV10-3 and J is TRBJ1-1; D ambiguous. V lost 4 bases to trimming and J lost 1 base, with 7 bases between them. The length of the CDR3 is 13 residues. Germline CDR1 and CDR2: ENHRY and SYGVKD.

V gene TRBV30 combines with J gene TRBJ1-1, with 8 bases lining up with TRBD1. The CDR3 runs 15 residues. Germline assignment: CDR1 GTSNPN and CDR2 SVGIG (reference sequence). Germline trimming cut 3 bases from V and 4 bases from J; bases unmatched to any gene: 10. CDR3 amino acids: CAWSANRGMVTEAFF. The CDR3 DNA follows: TGTGCCTGGAGCGCAAACAGGGGGATGGTCACTGAAGCTTTCTTT.

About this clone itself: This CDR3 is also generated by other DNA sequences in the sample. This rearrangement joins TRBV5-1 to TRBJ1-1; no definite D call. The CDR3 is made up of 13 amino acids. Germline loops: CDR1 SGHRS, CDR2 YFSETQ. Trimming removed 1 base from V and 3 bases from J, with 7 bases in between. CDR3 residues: CASSLLSDTEAFF. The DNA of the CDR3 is TGCGCCAGCAGCTTGCTTTCCGACACTGAAGCTTTCTTT.

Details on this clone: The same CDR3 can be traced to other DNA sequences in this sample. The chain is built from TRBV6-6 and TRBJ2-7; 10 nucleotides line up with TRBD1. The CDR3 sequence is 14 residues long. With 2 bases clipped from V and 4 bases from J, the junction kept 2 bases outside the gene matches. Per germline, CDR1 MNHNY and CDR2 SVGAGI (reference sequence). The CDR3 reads CASSYRTGGYEQYF. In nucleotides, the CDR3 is TGTGCCAGCAGTTACCGGACAGGGGGTTACGAGCAGTACTTC.

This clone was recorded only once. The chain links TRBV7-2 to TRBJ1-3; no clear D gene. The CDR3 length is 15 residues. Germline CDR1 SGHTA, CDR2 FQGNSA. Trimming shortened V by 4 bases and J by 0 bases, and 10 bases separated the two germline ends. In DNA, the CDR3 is TGTGCCAGCAGCTCCGACGTTTACTCTGGAAACACCATATATTTT. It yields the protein CASSSDVYSGNTIYF.

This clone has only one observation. As DNA, the CDR3 is TGTGCCAGCAGCTTAGCCCCAGGGTGGGGGACTAGCCATTTCGGGGAGCTGTTTTTT. It yields the protein CASSLAPGWGTSHFGELFF. V is TRBV7-2 and J is TRBJ2-2; 9 bases fit TRBD2. This CDR3 spans 19 amino acids. The junction had 15 bases not matched to a gene; V was cut back by 0 bases and J by 7 bases. Germline-derived CDR1 and CDR2 are SGHTA and FQGNSA. The full variable domain, in which reference TRBV7-2 and TRBJ2-2 provide the parts outside the CDR3, is GAGVSQSPSNKVTEKGKDVELRCDPISGHTALYWYRQSLGQGLEFLIYFQGNSAPDKSGLPSDRFSAERTGGSVSTLTIQRTQQEDSAVYLCASSLAPGWGTSHFGELFFGEGSRLTVL.

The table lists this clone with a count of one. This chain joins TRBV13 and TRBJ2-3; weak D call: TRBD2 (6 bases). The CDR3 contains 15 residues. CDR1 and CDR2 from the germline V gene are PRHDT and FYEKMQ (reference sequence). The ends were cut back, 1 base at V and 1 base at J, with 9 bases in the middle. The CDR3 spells CASSLEGLRTDTQYF. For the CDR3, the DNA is TGTGCCAGCAGCTTAGAGGGACTCCGCACAGATACGCAGTATTTT. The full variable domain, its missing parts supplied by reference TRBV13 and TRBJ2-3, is AAGVIQSPRHLIKEKRETATLKCYPIPRHDTVYWYQQGPGQDPQFLISFYEKMQSDKGSIPDRFSAQQFSDYHSELNMSSLELGDSALYFCASSLEGLRTDTQYFGPGTRLTVL.

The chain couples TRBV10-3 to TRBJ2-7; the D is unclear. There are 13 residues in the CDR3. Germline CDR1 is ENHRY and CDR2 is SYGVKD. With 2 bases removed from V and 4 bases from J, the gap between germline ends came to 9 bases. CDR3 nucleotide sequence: TGTGCCATCAGTGAGCAGGTCGGTTACGAGCAGTACTTC. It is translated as CAISEQVGYEQYF.